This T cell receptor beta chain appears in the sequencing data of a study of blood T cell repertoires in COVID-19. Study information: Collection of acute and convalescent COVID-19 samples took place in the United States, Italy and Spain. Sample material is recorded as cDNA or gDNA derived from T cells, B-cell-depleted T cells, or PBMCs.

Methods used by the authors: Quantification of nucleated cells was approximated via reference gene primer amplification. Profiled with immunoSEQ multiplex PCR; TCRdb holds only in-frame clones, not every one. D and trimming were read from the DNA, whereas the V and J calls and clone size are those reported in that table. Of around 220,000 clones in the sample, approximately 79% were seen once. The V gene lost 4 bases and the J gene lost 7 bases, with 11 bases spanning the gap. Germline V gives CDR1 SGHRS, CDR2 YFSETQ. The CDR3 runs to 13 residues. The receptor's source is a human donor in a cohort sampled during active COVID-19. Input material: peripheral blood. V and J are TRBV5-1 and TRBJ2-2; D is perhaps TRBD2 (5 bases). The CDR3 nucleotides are TGCGCCAGCAGCGGGAGCGGCGGCGGGGAGCTGTTTTTT. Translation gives CASSGSGGGELFF. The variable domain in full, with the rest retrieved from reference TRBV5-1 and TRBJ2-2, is KAGVTQTPRYLIKTRGQQVTLSCSPISGHRSVSWYQQTPGQGLQFLFEYFSETQRNKGNFPGRFSGRQFSNSRSEMNVSTLELGDSALYLCASSGSGGGELFFGEGSRLTVL.